This entry is about one TCR beta chain. The CDR3 length is 19 residues. CDR1 is MGHRA, CDR2 YSYEKL, per germline. V gave up 3 bases and J gave up 1 base; unmatched junction bases: 12. This specimen belongs to a study of blood T cell repertoires in COVID-19. Study summary: Material from acute and convalescent COVID-19 was sourced from the United States, Italy and Spain. T cells, B-cell-depleted T cells, or PBMCs provided the cDNA or gDNA that served as material.

Per the study methods: By means of reference gene primer amplification, nucleated cell counts were estimated. Data came from immunoSEQ multiplex PCR; TCRdb stores just in-frame clones and leaves some out. D and trimming were read from the DNA, whereas the V and J calls and clone size are those reported in that table. The data show about 110,000 clones, approximately 78% seen once. Sample: peripheral blood. The clonotype was recovered from a man aged 65-85 years with acute or convalescent COVID-19. This chain joins TRBV4-1 and TRBJ2-1; TRBD1 matches at 10 bases. As DNA, the CDR3 is TGCGCCAGCAGCCACCCCCCGGGACAGGGGTCTAGGTCCTACAATGAGCAGTTCTTC. Protein product: CASSHPPGQGSRSYNEQFF.